Sequencing of this T cell receptor beta chain was carried out in a study of HIV-infected patients and healthy controls. Alpha and beta constant-region primers primed reverse transcription of around 0.5 ug RNA. Using multiplexing indices, alpha and beta chain libraries were generated apart by chain-specific third strand synthesis. TCRdb re-called the 5' RACE reads through MiXCR, storing one row per CDR3 protein. The sample yields 2,000 to 2,500 distinct CDR3 sequences, more than 11% seen once. This clonotype is medium-sized by share. Its target is not known. Roughly three months, about 14 weeks, into antiretroviral therapy, follow-up blood was collected. No cell fractionation was done, so the repertoire covers all unsorted peripheral blood T cells. Study-level findings and limits: The diversity differences were not explained by slight age and sex differences between study cohorts. The seeming recovery of the Gini index after therapy in HIV-infected patients vanished in size-matched data.

The source was blood, collected during antiretroviral therapy. The clonotype originates from an adult with HIV infection.

Written as DNA, the CDR3 is TGTGCCACCAGTGATTGGACAGGGGGCAAAGAAAAACTGTTTTTT. As protein: CATSDWTGGKEKLFF. The chain has TRBV24-1 and TRBJ1-4; TRBD1 agrees at 11 bases. This CDR3 region has 15 residues. Germline V gene sequence: CDR1 KGHDR, CDR2 SFDVKD. V lost 2 bases, J lost 8 bases, and 3 bases stayed unmatched.